This TCR beta chain originates from a study of blood T cell repertoires in COVID-19. TCRdb keeps only in-frame clones here, not all; method: immunoSEQ multiplex PCR. The sample gives around 56,000 clones, about 84% of which show up once; 5.5% to 7.5% is in the top ten. This clone was counted a few times. V lost 6 bases, J lost 1 base, and 12 bases lay in between. Germline CDR1 and CDR2: MNHEY and SVGAGI. The CDR3 sequence is 14 residues long. V and J are TRBV6-5 and TRBJ1-1; tentative D call: TRBD1 (6 bases). Sequences were obtained from peripheral blood. The TCR comes from a man between 60 and 75 years old with acute or convalescent COVID-19. This CDR3 is CASRGDTSNTEAFF. The CDR3 DNA reads as TGTGCCAGCAGAGGGGACACCTCGAACACTGAAGCTTTCTTT.